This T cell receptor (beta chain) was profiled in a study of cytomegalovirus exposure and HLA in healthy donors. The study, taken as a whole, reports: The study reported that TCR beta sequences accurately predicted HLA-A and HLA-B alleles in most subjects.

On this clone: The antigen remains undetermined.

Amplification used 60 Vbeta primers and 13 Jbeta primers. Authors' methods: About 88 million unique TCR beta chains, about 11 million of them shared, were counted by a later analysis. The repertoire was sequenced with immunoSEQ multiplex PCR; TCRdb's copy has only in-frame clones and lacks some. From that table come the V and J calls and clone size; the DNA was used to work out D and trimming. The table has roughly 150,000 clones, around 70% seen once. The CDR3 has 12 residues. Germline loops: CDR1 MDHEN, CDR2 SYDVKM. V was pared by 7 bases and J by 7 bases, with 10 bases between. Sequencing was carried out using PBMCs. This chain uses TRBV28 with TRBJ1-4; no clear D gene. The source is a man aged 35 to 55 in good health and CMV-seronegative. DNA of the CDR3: TGTGCCAGCAACTCGCCGGGTGAAAAACTGTTTTTT. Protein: CASNSPGEKLFF.